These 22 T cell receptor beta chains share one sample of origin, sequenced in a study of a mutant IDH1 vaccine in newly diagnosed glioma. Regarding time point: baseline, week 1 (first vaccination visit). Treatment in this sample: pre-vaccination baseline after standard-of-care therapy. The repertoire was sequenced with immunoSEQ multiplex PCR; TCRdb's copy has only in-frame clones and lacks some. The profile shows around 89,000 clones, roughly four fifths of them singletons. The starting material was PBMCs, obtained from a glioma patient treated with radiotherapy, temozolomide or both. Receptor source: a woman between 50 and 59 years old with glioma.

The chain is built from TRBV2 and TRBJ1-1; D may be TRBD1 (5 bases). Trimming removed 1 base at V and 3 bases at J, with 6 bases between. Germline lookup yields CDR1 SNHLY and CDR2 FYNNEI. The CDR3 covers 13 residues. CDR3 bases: TGTGCCAGCAGTGAAGGGGACTACACTGAAGCTTTCTTT. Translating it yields CASSEGDYTEAFF.

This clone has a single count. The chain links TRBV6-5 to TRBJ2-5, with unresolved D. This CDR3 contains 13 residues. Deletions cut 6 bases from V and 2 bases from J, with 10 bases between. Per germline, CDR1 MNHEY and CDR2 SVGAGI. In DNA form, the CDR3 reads TGTGCCAGCAGCCTCAGTATTCAAGAGACCCAGTACTTC. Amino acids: CASSLSIQETQYF.

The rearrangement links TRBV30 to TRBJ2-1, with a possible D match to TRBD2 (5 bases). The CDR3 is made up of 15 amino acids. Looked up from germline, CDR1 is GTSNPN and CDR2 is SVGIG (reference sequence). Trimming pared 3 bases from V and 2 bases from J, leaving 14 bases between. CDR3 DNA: TGTGCCTGGAGGGAGTCGGGGTTCCCCTACAATGAGCAGTTCTTC. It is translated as CAWRESGFPYNEQFF.

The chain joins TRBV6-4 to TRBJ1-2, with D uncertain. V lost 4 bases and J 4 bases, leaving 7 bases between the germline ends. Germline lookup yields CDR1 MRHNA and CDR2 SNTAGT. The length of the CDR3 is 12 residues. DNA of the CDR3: TGTGCCAGCAGTGGAGGGCCCTATGGCTACACCTTC. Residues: CASSGGPYGYTF.

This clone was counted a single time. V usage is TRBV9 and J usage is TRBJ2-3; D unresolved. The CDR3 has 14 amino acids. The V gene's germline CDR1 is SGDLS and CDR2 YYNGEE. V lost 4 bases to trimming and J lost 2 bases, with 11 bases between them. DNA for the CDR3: TGTGCCAGCAGCCCCGACACCCTCACAGATACGCAGTATTTT. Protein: CASSPDTLTDTQYF.

The CDR3 loop reads CASSPLGTYYGYTF. The DNA for the CDR3 is TGTGCCAGCTCACCGTTGGGGACCTACTATGGCTACACCTTC. The genes are TRBV18 and TRBJ1-2, with a weak D call TRBD1 (5 bases). Germline loops: CDR1 KGHSH, CDR2 LQKENI. Trimming removed 3 bases from V and 3 bases from J, with 11 bases in between. CDR3 length: 14 residues.

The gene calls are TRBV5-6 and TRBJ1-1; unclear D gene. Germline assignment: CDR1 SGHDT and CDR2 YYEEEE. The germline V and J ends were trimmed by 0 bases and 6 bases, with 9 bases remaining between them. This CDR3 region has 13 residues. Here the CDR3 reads CASSLEPGAEAFF. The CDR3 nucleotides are TGTGCCAGCAGCTTGGAACCAGGCGCTGAAGCTTTCTTT. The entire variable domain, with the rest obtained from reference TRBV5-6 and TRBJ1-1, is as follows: DAGVTQSPTHLIKTRGQQVTLRCSPKSGHDTVSWYQQALGQGPQFIFQYYEEEERQRGNFPDRFSGHQFPNYSSELNVNALLLGDSALYLCASSLEPGAEAFFGQGTRLTVV.

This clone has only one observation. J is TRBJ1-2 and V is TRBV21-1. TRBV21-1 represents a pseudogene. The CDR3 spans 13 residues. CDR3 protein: CASSWGGENGYTF. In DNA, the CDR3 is TGTGCCAGCAGCTGGGGGGGGGAGAATGGCTACACCTTC.

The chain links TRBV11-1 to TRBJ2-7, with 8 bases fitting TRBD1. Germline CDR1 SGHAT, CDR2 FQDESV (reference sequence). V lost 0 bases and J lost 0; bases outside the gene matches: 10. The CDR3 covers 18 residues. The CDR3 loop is CASSLADSRGPSSYEQYF. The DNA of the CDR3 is TGTGCCAGCAGCTTAGCGGATTCCAGGGGGCCGAGCTCCTACGAGCAGTACTTC.

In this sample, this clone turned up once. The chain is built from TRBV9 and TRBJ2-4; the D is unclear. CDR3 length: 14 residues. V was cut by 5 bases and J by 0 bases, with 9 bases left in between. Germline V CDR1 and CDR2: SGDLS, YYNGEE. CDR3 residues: CASSAGLAKNIQYF. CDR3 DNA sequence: TGTGCCAGCAGTGCTGGATTAGCCAAAAACATTCAGTACTTC.

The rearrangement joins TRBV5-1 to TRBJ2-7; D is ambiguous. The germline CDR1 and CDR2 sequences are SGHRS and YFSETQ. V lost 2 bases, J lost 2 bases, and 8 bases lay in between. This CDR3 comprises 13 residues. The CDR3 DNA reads TGCGCCAGCAGCTTAATTCAGGCCTACGAGCAGTACTTC. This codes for CASSLIQAYEQYF.

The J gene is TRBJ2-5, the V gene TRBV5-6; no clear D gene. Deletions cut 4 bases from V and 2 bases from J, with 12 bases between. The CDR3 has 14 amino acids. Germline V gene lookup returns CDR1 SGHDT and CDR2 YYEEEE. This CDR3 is CASSLNERQETQYF. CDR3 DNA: TGTGCCAGCAGCCTAAATGAAAGGCAAGAGACCCAGTACTTC.

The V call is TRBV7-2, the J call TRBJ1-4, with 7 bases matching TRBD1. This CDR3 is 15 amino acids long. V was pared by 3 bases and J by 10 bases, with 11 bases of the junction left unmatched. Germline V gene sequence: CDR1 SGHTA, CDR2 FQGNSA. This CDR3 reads CASSFYRTGQGKLFF. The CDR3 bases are TGTGCCAGCAGCTTCTATCGGACAGGCCAAGGAAAACTGTTTTTT.

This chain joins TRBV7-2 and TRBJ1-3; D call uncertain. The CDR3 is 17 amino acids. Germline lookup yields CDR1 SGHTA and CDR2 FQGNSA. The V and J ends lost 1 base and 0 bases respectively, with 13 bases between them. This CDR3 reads CASSLGQSPLSGNTIYF. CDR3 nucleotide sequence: TGTGCCAGCAGCTTAGGTCAGAGCCCCCTCTCTGGAAACACCATATATTTT.

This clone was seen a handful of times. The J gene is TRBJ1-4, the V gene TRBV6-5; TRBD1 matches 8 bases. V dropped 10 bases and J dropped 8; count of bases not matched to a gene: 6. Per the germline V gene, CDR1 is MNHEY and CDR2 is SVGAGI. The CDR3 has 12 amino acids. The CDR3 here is CATQGAEEKLFF. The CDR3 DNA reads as TGTGCCACCCAGGGGGCGGAGGAAAAACTGTTTTTT.

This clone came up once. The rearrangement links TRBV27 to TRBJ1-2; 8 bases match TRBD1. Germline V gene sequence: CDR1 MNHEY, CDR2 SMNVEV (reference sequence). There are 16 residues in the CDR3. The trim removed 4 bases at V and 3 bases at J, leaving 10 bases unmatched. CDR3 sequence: CASSSLSGGYDYGYTF. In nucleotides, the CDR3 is TGTGCCAGCAGTTCCCTCTCAGGGGGCTACGACTATGGCTACACCTTC.

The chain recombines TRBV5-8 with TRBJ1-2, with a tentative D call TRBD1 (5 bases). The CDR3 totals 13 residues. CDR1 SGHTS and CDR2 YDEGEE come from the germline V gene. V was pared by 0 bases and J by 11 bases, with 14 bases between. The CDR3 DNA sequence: TGTGCCAGCAGCTTGGCCCGAGACAGAGGGTACACCTTC. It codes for CASSLARDRGYTF. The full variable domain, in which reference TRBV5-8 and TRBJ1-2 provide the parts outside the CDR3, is EAGVTQSPTHLIKTRGQQATLRCSPISGHTSVYWYQQALGLGLQFLLWYDEGEERNRGNFPPRFSGRQFPNYSSELNVNALELEDSALYLCASSLARDRGYTFGSGTRLTVV.

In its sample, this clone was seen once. Written as DNA, the CDR3 is TGTGCCTGGAGCCGGGTTTCAGGAAACACCATATATTTT. It codes for CAWSRVSGNTIYF. The chain has TRBV30 and TRBJ1-3; D not certain. Germline CDR1 and CDR2: GTSNPN and SVGIG (reference sequence). V was trimmed by 3 bases and J by 4 bases, leaving 10 bases between them. This CDR3 comprises 13 residues.

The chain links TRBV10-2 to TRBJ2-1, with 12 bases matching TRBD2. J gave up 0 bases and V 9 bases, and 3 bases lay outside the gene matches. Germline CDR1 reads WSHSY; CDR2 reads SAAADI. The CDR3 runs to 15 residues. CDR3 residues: CASRLAGVSYNEQFF. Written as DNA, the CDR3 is TGCGCCAGTCGACTAGCGGGGGTCTCCTACAATGAGCAGTTCTTC.

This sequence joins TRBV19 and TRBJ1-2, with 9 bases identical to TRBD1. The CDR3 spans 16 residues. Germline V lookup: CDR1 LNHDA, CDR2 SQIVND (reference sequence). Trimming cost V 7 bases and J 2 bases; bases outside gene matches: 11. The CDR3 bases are TGTGCCAGTACCTCAGGGACCGGGACAGGGAACTATGGCTACACCTTC. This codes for CASTSGTGTGNYGYTF.

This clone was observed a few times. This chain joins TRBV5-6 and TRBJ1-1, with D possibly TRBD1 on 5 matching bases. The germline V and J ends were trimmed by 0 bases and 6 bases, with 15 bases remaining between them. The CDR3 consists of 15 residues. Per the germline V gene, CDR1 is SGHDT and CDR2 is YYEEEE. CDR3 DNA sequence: TGTGCCAGCAGCTTGGTGTTGGGGGAGTCCGCTGAAGCTTTCTTT. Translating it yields CASSLVLGESAEAFF.

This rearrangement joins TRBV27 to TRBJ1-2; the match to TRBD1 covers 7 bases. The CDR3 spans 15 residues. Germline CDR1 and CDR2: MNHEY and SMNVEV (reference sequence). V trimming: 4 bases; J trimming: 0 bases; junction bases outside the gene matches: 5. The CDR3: CASSSLGQTNYGYTF. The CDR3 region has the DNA TGTGCCAGCAGTTCCCTGGGACAGACTAACTATGGCTACACCTTC.